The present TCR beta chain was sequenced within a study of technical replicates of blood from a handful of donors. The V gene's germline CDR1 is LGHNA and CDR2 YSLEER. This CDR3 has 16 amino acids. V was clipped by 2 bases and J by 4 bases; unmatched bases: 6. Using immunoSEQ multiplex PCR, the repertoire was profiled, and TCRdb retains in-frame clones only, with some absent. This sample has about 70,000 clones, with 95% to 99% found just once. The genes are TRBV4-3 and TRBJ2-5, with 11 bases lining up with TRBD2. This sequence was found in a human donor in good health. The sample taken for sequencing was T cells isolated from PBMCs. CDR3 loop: CASSQNSLAGGETQYF. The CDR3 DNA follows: TGCGCCAGCAGCCAAAACTCCCTAGCGGGAGGAGAGACCCAGTACTTC.